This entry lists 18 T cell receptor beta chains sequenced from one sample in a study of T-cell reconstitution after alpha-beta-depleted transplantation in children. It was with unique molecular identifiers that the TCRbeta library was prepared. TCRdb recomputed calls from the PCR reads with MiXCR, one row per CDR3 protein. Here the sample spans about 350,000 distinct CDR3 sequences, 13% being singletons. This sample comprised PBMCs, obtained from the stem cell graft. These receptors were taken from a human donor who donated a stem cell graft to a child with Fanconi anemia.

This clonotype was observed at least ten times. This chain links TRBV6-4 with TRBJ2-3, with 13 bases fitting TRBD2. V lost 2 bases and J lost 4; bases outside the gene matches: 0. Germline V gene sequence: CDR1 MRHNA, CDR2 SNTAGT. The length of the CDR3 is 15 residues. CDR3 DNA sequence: TGTGCCAGCAGTGACACTAGCGGGGGGGCAGATACGCAGTATTTT. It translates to CASSDTSGGADTQYF.

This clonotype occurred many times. The CDR3 bases are TGTGCCAGCAGCTTAGAGGGTGCCGGAGCAGATACGCAGTATTTT. Translation gives CASSLEGAGADTQYF. This chain uses TRBV11-2 with TRBJ2-3; D is unresolved. CDR3 size: 15 residues. CDR1 SGHAT and CDR2 FQNNGV come from the germline V gene. Trimming removed 0 bases at V and 4 bases at J, with 11 bases between. Full variable domain (remainder filled in from reference TRBV11-2 and TRBJ2-3): EAGVAQSPRYKIIEKRQSVAFWCNPISGHATLYWYQQILGQGPKLLIQFQNNGVVDDSQLPKDRFSAERLKGVDSTLKIQPAKLEDSAVYLCASSLEGAGADTQYFGPGTRLTVL.

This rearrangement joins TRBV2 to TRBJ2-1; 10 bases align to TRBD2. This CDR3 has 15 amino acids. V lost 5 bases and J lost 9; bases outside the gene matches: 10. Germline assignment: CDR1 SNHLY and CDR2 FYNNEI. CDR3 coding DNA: TGTGCCAGCAGTCCTGGACTAGCGGTCCGTGGTGAGCAGTTCTTC. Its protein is CASSPGLAVRGEQFF.

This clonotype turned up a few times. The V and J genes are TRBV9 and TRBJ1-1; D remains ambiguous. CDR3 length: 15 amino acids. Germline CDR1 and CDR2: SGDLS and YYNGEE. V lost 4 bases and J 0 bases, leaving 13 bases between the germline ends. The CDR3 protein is CASSLFSAVNTEAFF. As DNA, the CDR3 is TGTGCCAGCAGCCTTTTTTCGGCGGTGAACACTGAAGCTTTCTTT.

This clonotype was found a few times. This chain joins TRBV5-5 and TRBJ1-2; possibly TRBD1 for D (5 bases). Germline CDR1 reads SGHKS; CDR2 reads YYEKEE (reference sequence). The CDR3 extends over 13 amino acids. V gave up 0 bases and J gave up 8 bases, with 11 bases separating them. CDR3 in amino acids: CASSLVGQGGYTF. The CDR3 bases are TGTGCCAGCAGCTTGGTGGGCCAGGGCGGCTACACCTTC.

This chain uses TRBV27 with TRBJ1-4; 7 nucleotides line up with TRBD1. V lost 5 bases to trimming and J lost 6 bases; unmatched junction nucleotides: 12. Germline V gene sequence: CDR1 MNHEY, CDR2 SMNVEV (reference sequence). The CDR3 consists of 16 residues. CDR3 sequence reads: CASSPLRQGEDEKLFF. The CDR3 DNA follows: TGTGCCAGCAGTCCCTTGAGACAGGGAGAAGATGAAAAACTGTTTTTT.

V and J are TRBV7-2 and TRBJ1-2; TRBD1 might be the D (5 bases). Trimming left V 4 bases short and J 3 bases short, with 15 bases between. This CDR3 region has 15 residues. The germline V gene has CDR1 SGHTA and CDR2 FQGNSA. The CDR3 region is CASSSPGAAYYGYTF. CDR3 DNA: TGTGCCAGCAGCTCTCCCGGGGCGGCGTACTATGGCTACACCTTC.

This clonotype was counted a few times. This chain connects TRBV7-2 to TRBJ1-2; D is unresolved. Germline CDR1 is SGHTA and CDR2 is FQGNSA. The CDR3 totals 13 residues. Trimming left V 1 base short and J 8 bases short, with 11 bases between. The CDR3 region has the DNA TGTGCCAGCAGCTTAGTGGAACGGGTGGGCTACACCTTC. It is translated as CASSLVERVGYTF. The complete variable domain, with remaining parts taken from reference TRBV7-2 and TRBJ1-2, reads GAGVSQSPSNKVTEKGKDVELRCDPISGHTALYWYRQSLGQGLEFLIYFQGNSAPDKSGLPSDRFSAERTGGSVSTLTIQRTQQEDSAVYLCASSLVERVGYTFGSGTRLTVV.

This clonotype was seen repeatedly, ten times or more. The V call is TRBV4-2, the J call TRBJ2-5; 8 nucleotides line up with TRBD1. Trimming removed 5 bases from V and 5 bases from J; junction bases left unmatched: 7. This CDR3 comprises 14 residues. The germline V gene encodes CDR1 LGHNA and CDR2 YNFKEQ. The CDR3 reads CASSYRGLEETQYF. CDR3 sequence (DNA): TGTGCCAGCAGCTACAGGGGGTTAGAGGAGACCCAGTACTTC.

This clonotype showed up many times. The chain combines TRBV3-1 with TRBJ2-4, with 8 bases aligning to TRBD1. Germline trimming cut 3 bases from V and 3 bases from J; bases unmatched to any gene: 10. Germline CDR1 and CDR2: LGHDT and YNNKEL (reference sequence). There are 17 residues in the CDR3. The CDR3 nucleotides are TGTGCCAGCAGCCACGTGGCAGGGGGCAAAGGCAAAAACATTCAGTACTTC. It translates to CASSHVAGGKGKNIQYF.

This CDR3 reads CSASIGPQGPIAKNIQYF. DNA of the CDR3: TGCAGTGCTAGTATCGGTCCCCAGGGGCCTATAGCCAAAAACATTCAGTACTTC. J is TRBJ2-4 and V is TRBV20-1, with D perhaps matching TRBD1 (6 bases). V was clipped by 3 bases and J by 0 bases, with 21 bases between them. Germline values: CDR1 DFQATT, CDR2 SNEGSKA (reference sequence). There are 18 residues in the CDR3.

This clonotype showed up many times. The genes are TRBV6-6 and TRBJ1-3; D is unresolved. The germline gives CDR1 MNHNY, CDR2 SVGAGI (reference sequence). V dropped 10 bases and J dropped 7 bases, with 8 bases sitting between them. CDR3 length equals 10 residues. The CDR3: CATIGNTIYF. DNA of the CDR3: TGTGCCACTATAGGGAACACCATATATTTT.

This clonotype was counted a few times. The CDR3, as DNA: TGTGCCAGCAGAGGGCTCCCCCAAGAGACCCAGTACTTC. It codes for CASRGLPQETQYF. The rearrangement links TRBV12-3 or TRBV12-4 to TRBJ2-5, with D unclear. The CDR3 is 13 residues long. The V end was cut by 6 bases, the J end by 1 base, with 9 bases between.

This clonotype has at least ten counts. The CDR3 DNA is TGCGCCAGCAGCCCCTCCGGGACAGGGTTAGGCATTCAGTACTTC. Protein product: CASSPSGTGLGIQYF. V gene TRBV5-1 combines with J gene TRBJ2-4; 9 bases match TRBD1. CDR3 length equals 15 residues. Per germline, CDR1 SGHRS and CDR2 YFSETQ. V lost 4 bases, J lost 9 bases, and 11 bases stayed unmatched.

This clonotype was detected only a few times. CDR3 DNA sequence: TGTGCCAGCCGAGGCACCAGGGGGCTCGGTCCGCCCCAGCATTTT. It specifies CASRGTRGLGPPQHF. The gene calls are TRBV6-1 and TRBJ1-5, with 8 positions matching TRBD1. This CDR3 has 15 residues. The germline gives CDR1 MNHNS, CDR2 SASEGT. V shed 8 bases, J shed 9 bases, and the junction held 15 bases outside the gene matches.

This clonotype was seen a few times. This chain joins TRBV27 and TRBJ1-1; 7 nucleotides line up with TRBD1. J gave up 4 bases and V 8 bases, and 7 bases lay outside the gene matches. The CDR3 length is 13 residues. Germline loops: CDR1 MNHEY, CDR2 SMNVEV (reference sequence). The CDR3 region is CASHEGAFTEAFF. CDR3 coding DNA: TGTGCCAGCCACGAGGGGGCGTTCACTGAAGCTTTCTTT.

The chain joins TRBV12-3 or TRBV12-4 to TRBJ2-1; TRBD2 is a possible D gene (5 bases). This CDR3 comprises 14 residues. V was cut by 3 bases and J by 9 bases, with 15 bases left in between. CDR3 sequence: CASSFKSGIGEQFF. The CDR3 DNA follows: TGTGCCAGCAGTTTTAAGTCGGGGATAGGTGAGCAGTTCTTC.

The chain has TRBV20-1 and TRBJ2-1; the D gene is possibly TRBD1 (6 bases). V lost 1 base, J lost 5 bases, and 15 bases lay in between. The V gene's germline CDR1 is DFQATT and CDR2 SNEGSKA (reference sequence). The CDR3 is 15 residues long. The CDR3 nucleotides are TGCAGTGCTAGAGGATTTGTCAGGGGTGACAATGAGCAGTTCTTC. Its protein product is CSARGFVRGDNEQFF.